This T cell receptor beta chain was identified in a study of naive and memory T cell subsets (dated by TCRdb to the late 2010s). Context from the whole study: An open-source, UMI-based TCR alpha and beta sequencing pipeline was applied to sorted naive and memory peripheral blood T cell subsets. IgG serology results and the functional CMV T cell responses were in complete agreement. RNA was DNase-treated and reverse transcribed with TCR constant-region primers, mostly using SuperScript III. The investigation overall reported the following: RNA-based TCR counts may be affected by expression changes linked to T cell activation and differentiation. The repertoire findings for the naive and memory subsets could not be validated against a ground truth, as none was available. The abundance of TCRs followed a power law with an exponent that differed between naive and memory subsets yet stayed consistent across the three individuals. After error correction, over 95% of naive TCR sequences appeared only once, giving much steeper abundance distributions than memory subsets. In both CD4 and CD8 cells, going from naive through CM, EM and EMRA, the Gini index went up while Shannon and inverse Simpson diversity went down. Clonotypes were defined as single alpha or beta chain sequences, not paired alpha/beta receptors.

Preparation of the library involved UMI-ligation and nested PCR. An equimolar mix of two oligonucleotides covering both TRBC1 and TRBC2 was used as the beta constant-region primer. A single-stranded oligonucleotide carrying the SP2 primer and a 12-nucleotide UMI was ligated to the 3' end of the cDNA by T4 RNA ligase 1. Four rounds of PCR were used to amplify ligated cDNA, with nested alpha and beta constant-region primers being used together with the SP2 primer. Incubation of the ligation reaction was carried out at 16 degrees C for about 19-25 hours. PCR2 was usually performed as a SYBR Green qPCR and halted at a preset threshold so that over-amplification would not occur. Apart from the first purification, every purification step used Agencourt AMPure XP magnetic beads. Libraries were quantified by Qubit and checked on a TapeStation, with a main peak expected near 650 bp. The pooled libraries were sequenced on an Illumina MiSeq using v2 2x251 paired-end kits, which usually yielded roughly 0.95-2.1 million reads per sample. Each sample library was pooled at approximately 4.2 nM, and about 5-7% PhiX was included to improve cluster recognition. Concerning the study's data processing: Using tag matching that tolerated one base-pair mismatch, Decombinator assigned V and J genes to FASTQ reads that had been processed by Demultiplexor. Collapsinator relied on UMIs to fix sequencing errors as well as frequency errors caused by PCR heterogeneity. CDR3Translator translated TCRs and extracted CDR3s from the conserved cysteine to the FGXG phenylalanine, flagging non-productive sequences. Gini, Shannon entropy and inverse Simpson indices were computed after subsampling the repertoires to the same number of UMI-defined TCRs. Within the linear range, a power law was fitted by maximum likelihood to the distributions of clonotype abundance. On one naive CD8 sample, the pipeline and MIGEC gave similar UMI counts, unique TCR numbers and clonal distributions. Repertoires were searched for 7,000 to 7,500 CMV-associated CDR3 sequences compiled from VDJdb and a published dataset. Starting from the raw public reads, TCRdb applied fastp trimming at Q25, assembled clones with MiXCR and retained in-frame beta chains. Each entry merges the rows of one CDR3 protein and shows their most common DNA and genes. These V and J calls are TCRdb output, not the study's own analysis. The sample includes roughly 40,000 distinct CDR3 sequences, with 10% to 15% observed a single time. The ten largest clones represent 20% to 25% of the sample.

CDR3 length: 17 amino acids, cysteine to phenylalanine. Only the CDR3 DNA stays, 51 bases, in frame from base 1. Relative to germline, V is missing 5 bases and J is missing 1 base, with 9 bases of the junction outside any gene match. CDR1 and CDR2 were assigned from the germline V gene (reference sequence) as SEHNR and FQNEAQ. This clonotype has a count of ten or more. This receptor's antigen is unknown. Per-nucleotide qualities are absent, and no much larger clonotype sits a single base away. From the second PCR step onward, the TCR alpha chain libraries and the TCR beta chain libraries were amplified separately. Donor CMV status was determined by IFNgamma production from CD4+ T cells after overnight stimulation of fresh PBMCs with CMV viral lysate. Miltenyi beads were used first to positively select CD4 T cells, and CD8 T cells were then positively selected from the CD4-negative fraction. After staining for CD3, CD4, CD8, CD45RA, CD27 and a live/dead dye, cells were sorted on a BD Aria II into four subsets based on CD45RA and CD27. Effector memory cells were sorted as CD45RA-CD27-, whereas EMRA cells were sorted as CD45RA+CD27-. A few healthy volunteers provided blood, and the blood of each volunteer was split into CD4 and CD8 T cells and then into four differentiation subsets. Approximately 120 ml of peripheral blood was collected from each donor, and PBMC were isolated by Ficoll-Paque PLUS density-gradient centrifugation. After sorting, cells were lysed in RLT buffer, RNA was extracted using a Qiagen RNeasy kit, and the extracted RNA was stored at -80 degrees C.

This sequence was found in a human donor in good health. Sequenced sample: effector memory CD4+ T cells from blood. The sample's cell subset or site label, decoded: effector memory, CD45RA- CD27-. The V gene is TRBV7-9 and the J gene is TRBJ2-5; TRBD2 lines up with 11 middle nucleotides. The sequenced DNA: TGTGCCAGCAGCCACGGCCGGACTAGCGGGCCCCAAGAGACCCAGTACTTC. Its translation reads: CASSHGRTSGPQETQYF.